This T cell receptor (beta chain) was captured in a study of T-cell memory formation after mild COVID-19 (dated by TCRdb to about 2021). Turning to the overall study: Most TCR sequence clusters were specific to one of the two donors. T-cell clones expanding and contracting after mild COVID-19 in two donors were tracked by longitudinal TCRalpha and TCRbeta repertoire sequencing. The cohort comprised two young, previously healthy adult volunteers, one female and one male. General study outcomes and caveats: Some responding clones were found in pre-infection memory, which suggests that pre-existing cross-reactive memory T cells took part in the SARS-CoV-2 response. Clones contracting from day 15 to 85 had balanced CD4/CD8 phenotypes, while a second wave expanding from day 15 to 37 was biased towards CD4+. The study included only a couple of mild cases, and larger cohorts that include severe cases with pre-infection samples were judged to be necessary. SARS-CoV-2 specificity was not confirmed for the second-wave clones peaking on day 37. Contracting CD4+ clones turned up mainly in the CM and EM memory subsets, whereas EMRA was where CD8+ clones were enriched.

The instrument given in TCRdb is Illumina NovaSeq 6000. Using 5'RACE with constant-segment primers, TCRalpha and TCRbeta cDNA libraries were constructed, with sample barcodes and unique molecular identifiers added in the process. Trizol reagent was used to extract RNA from every sample. Libraries were amplified in two PCR steps, with a second sample barcode and Illumina TruSeq adapters added in the second step. Sequencing of the libraries was done on an Illumina NovaSeq, producing 2 x 150 bp paired-end reads. Per the original workflow: Reads were demultiplexed and collapsed into UMI-guided consensus sequences with migec v1.2.7. With mixcr v2.1.11, UMI consensuses were aligned to TRA and TRB V and J templates and assembled into clonotypes. A clonotype was counted as expanded or contracted only if both edgeR and NoisET called the change significant, with noise models trained on biological replicates. edgeR calls used a false discovery rate-adjusted p below 0.01 and a log2 fold-change threshold of 1. As an exploratory analysis of dynamics, max-normalized trajectories of the 1000 most abundant clonotypes were examined with PCA combined with hierarchical clustering. Separately sequenced CD4+ and CD8+ repertoires were used to assign the CD4 or CD8 phenotype of responding clones. TCRdb applied fastp at Q25 and MiXCR to the public reads, then kept only in-frame beta chains. Rows are unified per CDR3 protein, each entry keeping the most common DNA and genes. The V and J calls were determined by TCRdb, not by the authors. The sample profile shows about 270,000 distinct CDR3 sequences; roughly 14% of them were found once. The ten biggest clones cover over 2% of the sample.

PBMCs were isolated by Ficoll-Paque density gradient centrifugation. The table lists this clonotype with a few counts. Its antigen is still unknown. Per-base qualities were not stored, and no clone one base away is much larger. CDR1 and CDR2, per the germline V gene, are SGHAT and FQNNGV. Inclusive of the bounding cysteine and phenylalanine, the CDR3 is 14 residues long. Only the CDR3 portion is preserved as DNA: 42 bases, with reading frame beginning at the first base. V is pared back by 0 bases and J by 5 bases, with 10 bases lying between the germline termini. The TCR sequence derives from an adult woman who had mild COVID-19 (a few samples of this study predate the infection). The sample titles of this study are shuffled in the database, so cell type and time point are left out; the donor was told from shared clones. Here the chain combines TRBV11-2 and TRBJ1-2; the D gene is perhaps TRBD1, on 5 matching bases. Sequencing input: PBMCs or a T cell subset sorted from them (not recorded which). The nucleotide sequence is given as TGTGCCAGCAGCTTAGATATGACAGAGTATGGCTACACCTTC. This is translated as CASSLDMTEYGYTF.